These 10 T cell receptor beta chains were sequenced from one sample in a study of blood T cell repertoires in COVID-19. Only in-frame clones appear in the TCRdb table, and some are missing; sequencing was by immunoSEQ multiplex PCR. The sample contains 150,000 or so clones, approximately 84% of which appear only once. Input material: PBMCs or T cells enriched from blood (not recorded which). The receptors here all came from a man aged 50 to 60 who had recovered from COVID-19.

The V and J genes are TRBV18 and TRBJ2-1; 7 bases align to TRBD2. With 6 bases clipped from V and 0 bases from J, the junction kept 17 bases outside the gene matches. CDR1 and CDR2 from the germline V gene are KGHSH and LQKENI. The CDR3 is 19 residues long. CDR3 loop: CASSRDYLIPLLSYNEQFF. The CDR3 nucleotides are TGTGCCAGCTCCCGGGACTACCTAATACCTTTGCTCTCCTACAATGAGCAGTTCTTC.

This clone was recorded a few times. The chain recombines TRBV4-3 with TRBJ2-2, with 8 bases that match TRBD1. This CDR3 comprises 14 residues. V shed 6 bases and J 1 base; nucleotides not matched to a gene: 1. The germline V gene has CDR1 LGHNA and CDR2 YSLEER. This CDR3 reads CASSGTGNTGELFF. The CDR3 region has the DNA TGCGCCAGCAGTGGGACAGGGAACACCGGGGAGCTGTTTTTT.

This clone was found a few times. This chain connects TRBV12-3 or TRBV12-4 to TRBJ2-5, with 7 nucleotides matching TRBD1. After removal of 7 bases from V and 5 bases from J, the junction contained 7 bases not matched to a gene. The CDR3 has 13 amino acids. The CDR3 is CASMTGLRETQYF. CDR3 sequence (DNA): TGTGCCAGCATGACAGGGCTTCGGGAGACCCAGTACTTC.

The chain couples TRBV6-5 to TRBJ2-3; the match to TRBD1 covers 9 bases. The germline CDR1 and CDR2 sequences are MNHEY and SVGAGI. CDR3 length: 14 amino acids. V shed 5 bases, J shed 1 base, and the junction held 1 base outside the gene matches. CDR3 region: CASSRDRGTDTQYF. The CDR3 nucleotides read TGTGCCAGCAGTAGGGACAGGGGCACAGATACGCAGTATTTT.

This clone was found a few times. The rearrangement joins TRBV5-1 to TRBJ2-3; 10 bases are shared with TRBD2. Germline V lookup: CDR1 SGHRS, CDR2 YFSETQ. Trimming removed 1 base from V and 3 bases from J; junction bases left unmatched: 5. The CDR3 covers 16 residues. CDR3 sequence: CASSLFSGGLTDTQYF. The CDR3 DNA reads TGCGCCAGCAGCTTGTTTAGCGGGGGGTTAACAGATACGCAGTATTTT.

This clone was picked up a small number of times. The J gene is TRBJ2-3, the V gene TRBV4-1, with 15 bases that match TRBD2. The ends lost 4 bases at V and 5 bases at J; junction bases unmatched: 4. Germline lookup yields CDR1 MGHRA and CDR2 YSYEKL. This CDR3 is built from 16 residues. This chain's CDR3 is CASSRTSGGAEDTQYF. The DNA for the CDR3 is TGCGCCAGCAGCCGGACTAGCGGGGGGGCCGAAGATACGCAGTATTTT.

This clone was recorded once. V gene TRBV6-5 combines with J gene TRBJ1-1, with D perhaps matching TRBD1 (5 bases). Germline V gene data show CDR1 as MNHEY and CDR2 as SVGAGI. V lost 6 bases and J 0 bases, leaving 14 bases between the germline ends. The CDR3 has 15 residues. This CDR3 reads CASSSGGNMNTEAFF. CDR3 bases: TGTGCCAGCAGCTCCGGGGGGAACATGAACACTGAAGCTTTCTTT.

This chain joins TRBV19 and TRBJ1-2; 8 bases agree with TRBD1. This CDR3 is 15 amino acids long. Losses at the gene ends were 3 bases for V and 7 bases for J; bases not matched to a gene: 10. Germline V gene data show CDR1 as LNHDA and CDR2 as SQIVND (reference sequence). CDR3 sequence: CASSIRAGGTAGYTF. CDR3 in DNA: TGTGCCAGTAGTATCCGGGCAGGGGGCACGGCTGGCTACACCTTC.

This clone was observed a single time. The genes are TRBV3-1 (or the pseudogene TRBV3-2) and TRBJ1-4; D not resolved. The CDR3 runs to 14 residues. Deletions cut 1 base from V and 5 bases from J, with 8 bases between. The germline V gene has CDR1 LGHDT and CDR2 YNNKEL (reference sequence). The CDR3 DNA follows: TGTGCCAGCAGCCAAGGAGGTTTCAATGAAAAACTGTTTTTT. As protein: CASSQGGFNEKLFF.

The V call is TRBV19, the J call TRBJ1-1, with D hard to call. Germline CDR1 reads LNHDA; CDR2 reads SQIVND (reference sequence). The germline V and J ends were trimmed by 6 bases and 8 bases, with 10 bases remaining between them. This CDR3 has 11 residues. CDR3 amino acids: CASRRSLEAFF. The CDR3 DNA reads TGTGCCAGTAGGAGGAGTCTCGAAGCTTTCTTT.